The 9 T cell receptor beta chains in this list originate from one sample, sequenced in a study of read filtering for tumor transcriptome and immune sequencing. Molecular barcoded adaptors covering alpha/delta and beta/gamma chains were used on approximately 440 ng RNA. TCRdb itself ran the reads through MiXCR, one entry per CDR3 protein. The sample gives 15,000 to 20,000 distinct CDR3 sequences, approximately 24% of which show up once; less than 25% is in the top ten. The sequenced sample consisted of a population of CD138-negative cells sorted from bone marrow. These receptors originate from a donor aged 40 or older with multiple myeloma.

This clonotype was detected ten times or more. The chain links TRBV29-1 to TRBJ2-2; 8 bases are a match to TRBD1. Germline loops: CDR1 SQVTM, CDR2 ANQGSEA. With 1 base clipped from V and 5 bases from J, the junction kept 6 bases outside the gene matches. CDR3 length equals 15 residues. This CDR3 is CSVEGETGVTGELFF. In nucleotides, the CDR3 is TGCAGCGTTGAAGGCGAGACAGGGGTAACCGGGGAGCTGTTTTTT.

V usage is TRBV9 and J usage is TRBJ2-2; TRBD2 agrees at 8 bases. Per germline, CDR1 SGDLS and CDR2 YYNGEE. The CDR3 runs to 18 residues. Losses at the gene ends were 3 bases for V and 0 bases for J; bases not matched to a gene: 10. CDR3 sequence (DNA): TGTGCCAGCAGCGGTGCCCCACGACTAGCGTCGAACACCGGGGAGCTGTTTTTT. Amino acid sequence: CASSGAPRLASNTGELFF.

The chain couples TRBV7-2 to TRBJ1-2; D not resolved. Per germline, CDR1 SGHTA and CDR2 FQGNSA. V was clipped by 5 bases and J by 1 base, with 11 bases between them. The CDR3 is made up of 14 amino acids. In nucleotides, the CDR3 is TGTGCCAGCAGCCAAGCTACAGTTAACTATGGCTACACCTTC. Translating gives CASSQATVNYGYTF.

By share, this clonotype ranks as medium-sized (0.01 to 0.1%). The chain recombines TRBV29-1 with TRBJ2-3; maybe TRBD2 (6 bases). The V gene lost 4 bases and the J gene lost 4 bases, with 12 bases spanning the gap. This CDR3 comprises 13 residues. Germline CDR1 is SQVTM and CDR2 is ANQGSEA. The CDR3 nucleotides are TGCAGCGTTGGCGGCGGGGTGTCAGATACGCAGTATTTT. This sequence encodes CSVGGGVSDTQYF.

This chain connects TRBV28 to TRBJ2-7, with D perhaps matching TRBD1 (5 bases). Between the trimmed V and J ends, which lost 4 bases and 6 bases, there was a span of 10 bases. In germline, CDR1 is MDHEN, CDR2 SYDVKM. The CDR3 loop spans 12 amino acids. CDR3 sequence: CASSSTVFEQYF. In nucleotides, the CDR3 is TGTGCCAGCAGTTCGACAGTCTTCGAGCAGTACTTC.

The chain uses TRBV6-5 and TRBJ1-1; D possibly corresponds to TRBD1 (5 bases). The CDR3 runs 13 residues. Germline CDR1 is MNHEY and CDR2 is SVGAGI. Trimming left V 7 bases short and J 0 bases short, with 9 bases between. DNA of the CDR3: TGTGCCAGCAAGAAGGGGATGAACACTGAAGCTTTCTTT. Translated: CASKKGMNTEAFF.

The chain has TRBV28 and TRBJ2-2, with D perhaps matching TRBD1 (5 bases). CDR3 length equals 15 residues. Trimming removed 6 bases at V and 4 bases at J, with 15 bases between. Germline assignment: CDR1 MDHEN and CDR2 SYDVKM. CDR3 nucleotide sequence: TGTGCCAGCAGCCTCTATCTCCAGGGCACCGGGGAGCTGTTTTTT. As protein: CASSLYLQGTGELFF. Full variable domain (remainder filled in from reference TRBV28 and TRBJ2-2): DVKVTQSSRYLVKRTGEKVFLECVQDMDHENMFWYRQDPGLGLRLIYFSYDVKMKEKGDIPEGYSVSREKKERFSLILESASTNQTSMYLCASSLYLQGTGELFFGEGSRLTVL.

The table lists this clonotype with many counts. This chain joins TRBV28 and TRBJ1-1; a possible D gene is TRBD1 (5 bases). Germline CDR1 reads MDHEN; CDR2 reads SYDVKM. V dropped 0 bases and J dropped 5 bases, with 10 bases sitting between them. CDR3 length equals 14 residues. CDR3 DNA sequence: TGTGCCAGCAGTTTATGGGGGGGAGGTACTGAAGCTTTCTTT. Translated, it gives CASSLWGGGTEAFF.

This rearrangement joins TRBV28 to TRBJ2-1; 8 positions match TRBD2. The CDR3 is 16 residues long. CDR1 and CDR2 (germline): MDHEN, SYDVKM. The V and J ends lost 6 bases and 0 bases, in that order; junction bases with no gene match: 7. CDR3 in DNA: TGTGCCAGCAGCCCCCCACTAGCGGACTCCTACAATGAGCAGTTCTTC. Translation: CASSPPLADSYNEQFF.